This paragraph reports one T cell receptor beta chain. Its cognate antigen is unknown. V lost 3 bases, J lost 6 bases, and 14 bases lay in between. Germline CDR1 is MDHEN and CDR2 is SYDVKM. The CDR3 runs to 14 residues. This sample is drawn from a study of cytomegalovirus exposure and HLA in healthy donors. About the study: Samples from HLA-typed donors yielded about 85 million unique TCRs in an early data release.

Study outcomes and limitations: Over 15,000 TCR beta sequences were associated with HLA alleles at 0.05 false discovery rate in a later analysis. Later analysis found that TCR beta chains associated with HLA were more clonally expanded than other, equally common chains.

PCR was performed using 60 Vbeta and 13 Jbeta primers. The authors' processing: The authors later counted roughly 87 million unique TCR beta chains, approximately 12 million of them shared. Generated by immunoSEQ multiplex PCR, the TCRdb table keeps only in-frame clones and is missing some. The DNA gave D and trimming, while V, J and clone size come from that table. The sample holds approximately 59,000 clones, 68% seen once. This chain joins TRBV28 and TRBJ1-2; D perhaps matches TRBD1 (5 bases). The source of this sequence is a man aged 35-49 years in good health and CMV-seropositive. Sequenced sample: PBMCs. The CDR3 DNA reads TGTGCCAGCAGTTTGACAGTAGGCCTTAATGGCTACACCTTC. Amino acid sequence: CASSLTVGLNGYTF.